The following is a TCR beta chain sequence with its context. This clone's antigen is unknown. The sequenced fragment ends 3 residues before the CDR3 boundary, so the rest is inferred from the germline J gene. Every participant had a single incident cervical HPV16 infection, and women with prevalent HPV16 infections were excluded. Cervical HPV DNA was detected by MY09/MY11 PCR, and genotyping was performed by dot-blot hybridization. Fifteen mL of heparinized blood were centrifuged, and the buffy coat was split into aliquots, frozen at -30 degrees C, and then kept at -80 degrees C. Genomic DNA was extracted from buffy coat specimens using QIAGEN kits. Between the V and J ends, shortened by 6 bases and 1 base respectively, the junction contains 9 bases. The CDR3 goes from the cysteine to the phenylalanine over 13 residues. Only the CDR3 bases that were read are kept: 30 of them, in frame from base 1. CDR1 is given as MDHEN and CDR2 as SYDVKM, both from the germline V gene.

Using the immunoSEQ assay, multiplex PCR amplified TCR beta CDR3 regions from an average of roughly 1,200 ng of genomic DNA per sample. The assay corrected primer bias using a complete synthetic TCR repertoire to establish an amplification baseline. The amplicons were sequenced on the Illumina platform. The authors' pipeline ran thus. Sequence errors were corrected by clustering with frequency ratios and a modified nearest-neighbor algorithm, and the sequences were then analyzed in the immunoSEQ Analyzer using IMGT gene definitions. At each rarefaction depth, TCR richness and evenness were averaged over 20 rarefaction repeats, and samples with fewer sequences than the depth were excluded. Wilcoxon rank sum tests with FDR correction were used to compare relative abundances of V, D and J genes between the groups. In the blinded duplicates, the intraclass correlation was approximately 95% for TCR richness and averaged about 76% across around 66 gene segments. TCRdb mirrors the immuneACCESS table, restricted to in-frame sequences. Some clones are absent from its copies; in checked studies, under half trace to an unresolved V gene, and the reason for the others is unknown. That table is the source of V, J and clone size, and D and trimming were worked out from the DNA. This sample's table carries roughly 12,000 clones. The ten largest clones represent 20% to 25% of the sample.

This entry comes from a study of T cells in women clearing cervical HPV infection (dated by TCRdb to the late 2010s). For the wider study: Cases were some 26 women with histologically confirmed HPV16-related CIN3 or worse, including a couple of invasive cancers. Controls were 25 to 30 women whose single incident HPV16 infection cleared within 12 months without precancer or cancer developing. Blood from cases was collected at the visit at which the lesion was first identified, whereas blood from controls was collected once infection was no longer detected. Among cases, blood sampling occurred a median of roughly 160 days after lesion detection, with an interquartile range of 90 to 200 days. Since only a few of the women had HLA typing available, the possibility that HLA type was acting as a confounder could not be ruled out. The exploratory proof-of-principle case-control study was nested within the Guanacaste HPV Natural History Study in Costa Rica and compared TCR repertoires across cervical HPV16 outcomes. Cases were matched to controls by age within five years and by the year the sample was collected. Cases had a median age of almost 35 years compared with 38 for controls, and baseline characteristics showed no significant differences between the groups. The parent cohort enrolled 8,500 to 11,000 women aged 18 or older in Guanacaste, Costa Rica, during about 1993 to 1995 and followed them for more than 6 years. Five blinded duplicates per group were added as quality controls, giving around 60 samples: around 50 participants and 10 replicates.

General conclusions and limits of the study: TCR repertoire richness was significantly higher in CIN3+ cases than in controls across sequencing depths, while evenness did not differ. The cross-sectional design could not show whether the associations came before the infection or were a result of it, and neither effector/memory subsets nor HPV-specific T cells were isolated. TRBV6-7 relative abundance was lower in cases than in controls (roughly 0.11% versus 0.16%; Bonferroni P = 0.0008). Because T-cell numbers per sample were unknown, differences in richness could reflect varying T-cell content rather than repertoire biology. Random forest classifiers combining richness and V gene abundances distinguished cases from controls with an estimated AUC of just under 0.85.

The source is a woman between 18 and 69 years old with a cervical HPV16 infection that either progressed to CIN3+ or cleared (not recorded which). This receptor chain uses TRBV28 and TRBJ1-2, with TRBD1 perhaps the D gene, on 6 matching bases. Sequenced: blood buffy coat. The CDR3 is CASSSGVNYGYTF. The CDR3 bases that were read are TGTGCCAGCAGCTCAGGGGTTAACTATGGC.